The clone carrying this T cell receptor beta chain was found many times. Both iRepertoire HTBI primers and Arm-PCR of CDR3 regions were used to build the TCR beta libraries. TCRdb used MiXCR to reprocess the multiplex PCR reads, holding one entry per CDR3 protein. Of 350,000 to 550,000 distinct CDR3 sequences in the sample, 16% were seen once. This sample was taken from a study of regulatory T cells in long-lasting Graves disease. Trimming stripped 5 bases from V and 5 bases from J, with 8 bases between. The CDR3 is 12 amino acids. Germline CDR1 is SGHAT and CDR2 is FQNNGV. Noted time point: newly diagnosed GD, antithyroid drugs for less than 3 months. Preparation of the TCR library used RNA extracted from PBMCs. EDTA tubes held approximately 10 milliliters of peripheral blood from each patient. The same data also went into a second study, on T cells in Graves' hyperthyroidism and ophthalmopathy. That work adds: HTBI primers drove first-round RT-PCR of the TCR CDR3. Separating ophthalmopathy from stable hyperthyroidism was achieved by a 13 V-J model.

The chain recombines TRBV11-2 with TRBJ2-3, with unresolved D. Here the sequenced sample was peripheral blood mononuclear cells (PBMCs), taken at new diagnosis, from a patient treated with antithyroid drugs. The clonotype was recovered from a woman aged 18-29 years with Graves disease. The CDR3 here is CASSRTVDTQYF. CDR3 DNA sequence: TGTGCCAGCAGCCGGACCGTAGATACGCAGTATTTT.